The 8 T cell receptor beta chains listed next were all sequenced from one sample in a study of low-dose radiotherapy and immunotherapy resistance in tumors. TRAV- and TRBV-specific primers primed first-strand cDNA, covering alpha and beta chains. Over approximately 20 PCR cycles, TCRs were amplified from a constant-region primer and V-primer adapter. TCRdb re-analysed the reads in MiXCR, keeping a single row per CDR3 protein. The sample records about 10,000 distinct CDR3 sequences, roughly half being singletons. The receptors were sampled from a human donor with advanced metastatic prostate, ovarian, gallbladder or colorectal cancer (not recorded which). This table probably holds off-target reads from a library built for another chain.

V is TRBV5-1 and J is TRBJ2-1; 8 bases are a match to TRBD2. V was clipped by 3 bases and J by 5 bases; unmatched bases: 7. The CDR3 covers 15 residues. Germline CDR1 SGHRS, CDR2 YFSETQ. CDR3 residues: CASSSTGLVDNEQFF. DNA for the CDR3: TGCGCCAGCAGCTCCACGGGACTAGTAGACAATGAGCAGTTCTTC.

The chain joins TRBV20-1 to TRBJ1-5; TRBD1 aligns across 9 bases. Per germline, CDR1 DFQATT and CDR2 SNEGSKA (reference sequence). The V and J ends lost 1 base and 4 bases, in that order; junction bases with no gene match: 8. The CDR3 has 16 amino acids. CDR3: CSARGLGQGRNQPQHF. The CDR3 nucleotides read TGCAGTGCTAGAGGTCTGGGACAGGGCCGGAATCAGCCCCAGCATTTT.

This clonotype was counted a few times. This chain joins TRBV6-5 and TRBJ2-2; perhaps D is TRBD1 or TRBD2 (5 bases each). V was pared by 6 bases and J by 4 bases, with 15 bases between. The V gene's germline CDR1 is MNHEY and CDR2 SVGAGI. The CDR3 is 15 residues long. CDR3 DNA sequence: TGTGCCAGCAGAGTTGAGAGGGGAAGCACCGGGGAGCTGTTTTTT. As protein: CASRVERGSTGELFF.

CDR3 protein: CASSSLRTGGDGYTF. CDR3 DNA sequence: TGCGCCAGCAGCTCTCTAAGGACAGGAGGTGATGGCTACACCTTC. The rearrangement uses TRBV5-1 and TRBJ1-2, with 7 bases identical to TRBD1. The V gene's germline CDR1 is SGHRS and CDR2 YFSETQ. The CDR3 covers 15 residues. V was clipped by 3 bases and J by 6 bases; unmatched bases: 11. The full variable domain, its missing parts supplied by reference TRBV5-1 and TRBJ1-2, is KAGVTQTPRYLIKTRGQQVTLSCSPISGHRSVSWYQQTPGQGLQFLFEYFSETQRNKGNFPGRFSGRQFSNSRSEMNVSTLELGDSALYLCASSSLRTGGDGYTFGSGTRLTVV.

The chain uses TRBV18 and TRBJ2-7; D might be TRBD1 (6 bases). The V gene's germline CDR1 is KGHSH and CDR2 LQKENI. The CDR3 totals 11 residues. Between the trimmed V and J ends, which lost 5 bases and 4 bases, there was a span of 6 bases. The DNA for the CDR3 is TGTGCCAGCTCAACAGGGTACGAGCAGTACTTC. This sequence encodes CASSTGYEQYF. The variable domain in full, completed from reference TRBV18 and TRBJ2-7, reads NAGVMQNPRHLVRRRGQEARLRCSPMKGHSHVYWYRQLPEEGLKFMVYLQKENIIDESGMPKERFSAEFPKEGPSILRIQQVVRGDSAAYFCASSTGYEQYFGPGTRLTVT.

In DNA, the CDR3 is TGTGCCAGCAGCCTAGGGGCCTACCTCGAGCAGTACTTC. It translates to CASSLGAYLEQYF. This chain uses TRBV7-2 with TRBJ2-7; a weak D match, TRBD1 (5 bases). CDR1 is SGHTA, CDR2 FQGNSA, per germline. The CDR3 extends over 13 amino acids. V was shortened by 5 bases and J by 6 bases, with 14 bases between the two germline ends.

The genes are TRBV27 and TRBJ1-1, with D possibly matching TRBD1 (5 bases). The CDR3 spans 13 residues. V was shortened by 3 bases and J by 7 bases, with 12 bases between the two germline ends. From germline, CDR1 is MNHEY and CDR2 SMNVEV (reference sequence). CDR3 sequence: CASSFRWGGEAFF. The CDR3 DNA reads as TGTGCCAGCAGTTTCCGGTGGGGCGGTGAAGCTTTCTTT.

The V gene is TRBV9, the J gene TRBJ2-7; 8 bases line up with TRBD1. Unmatched junction bases numbered 8, after V lost 4 bases and J lost 2 bases. CDR1 is SGDLS and CDR2 is YYNGEE in the germline V gene. The CDR3 runs to 15 residues. CDR3 protein: CASSPVGDRTYEQYF. The CDR3 nucleotides read TGTGCCAGCAGCCCCGTTGGGGACAGGACCTACGAGCAGTACTTC.